This TCR beta chain comes out of a study of T cell responses to AZD1222 COVID-19 vaccine (dated by TCRdb to the early 2020s). Study-wide context: AZD1222 recipients with second doses at about 4 weeks or about 12 weeks were pooled, because spike-specific TCR depth and breadth did not differ between schedules. TCR sequencing was performed for roughly 250 trial participants, of whom around 200 were given two doses of AZD1222 and some 26 were given two doses of MenACWY control vaccine. Trial participants were enrolled into age subgroups of 18-55, 56-69 and 70-plus years, which contained around 150, 28 and 57 TCR-sequenced participants, respectively.

The time point label, read with the paper, signifies: baseline before first vaccination. Vaccinee samples were obtained from the UK trials COV001 and COV002, which included a single-blind randomized controlled phase 2/3 trial of AZD1222 (ChAdOx1 nCoV-19) in healthy adults. For TCRbeta chain sequencing, PBMC samples were collected from trial participants at day 0 and at day 28 after the second dose. The CDR3 regions of human TCRbeta chains were analyzed by immunosequencing. Processing in the source paper ran as follows. TCRs in the repertoires were compared against a reference library of SARS-CoV-2-specific TCRs that had been generated with the MIRA antigen-specificity platform. Breadth meant the fraction of unique TCRs that were SARS-CoV-2-associated, whereas depth meant the fraction of total T cells that were SARS-CoV-2-associated. Using the MIRA data, each spike-specific TCR was mapped to the spike region that the TCR reacts to and placed in a CD4 or CD8 class. Log10-transformed breadth and depth values were compared by one-way ANOVA with Sidak's multiple comparisons tests. The table was pulled from immuneACCESS by TCRdb, which kept in-frame rearrangements only. Such tables lose some clones; where checked, under half of the loss comes from unresolved V genes, and the rest has no known cause. That table is the source of V, J and clone size, and D and trimming were worked out from the DNA. The sample contains 150,000 or so clones, 85% to 90% of them found a single time. The biggest ten clones account for about 1.5% of the sample.

A remark on this clone: Its antigen specificity is not known. Base qualities are not provided; no much larger clone lies one nucleotide away.

The germline V gene provides CDR1 MDHEN and CDR2 SYDVKM. V and J lose 3 bases and 3 bases, and a span of 8 bases separates them. There are 14 amino acids in the CDR3, from cysteine to phenylalanine inclusive. The entry retains the CDR3 DNA only, 42 bases that are in frame from base 1. The full study reports these points: Nearly half of unique spike-specific TCRs reportedly recognized epitopes outside regions mutated in the B.1.351 and B.1.1.7 variants. Conclusions about previously exposed vaccinees were limited because only a handful of AZD1222 recipients were SARS-CoV-2 seropositive at baseline. Spike-specific TCR breadth and depth rose significantly after two AZD1222 doses compared with day 0 and with MenACWY recipients. Because no day 14 peak-response samples were available, the repertoires could be characterized only after the peak T cell response. The whole spike protein was spanned by vaccine-associated CD4 TCRs, and dominant responses were seen in regions 160-218 and 743-854. In the small 56-69-year group, the increase in depth fell short of significance, most likely because of low power. Participants were mostly white British and included more females than males, and it was suggested by the authors that clonal diversity may have been underestimated.

The material sequenced was peripheral blood, taken on day 0 of AZD1222 vaccination. The V and J segments used are TRBV28 and TRBJ1-4, and possibly TRBD1, on 5 matching bases. The sequence derives from an adult in good health. Here the CDR3 is given as CASSLTESNEKLFF. The nucleotides read TGTGCCAGCAGTTTGACAGAATCTAATGAAAAACTGTTTTTT.